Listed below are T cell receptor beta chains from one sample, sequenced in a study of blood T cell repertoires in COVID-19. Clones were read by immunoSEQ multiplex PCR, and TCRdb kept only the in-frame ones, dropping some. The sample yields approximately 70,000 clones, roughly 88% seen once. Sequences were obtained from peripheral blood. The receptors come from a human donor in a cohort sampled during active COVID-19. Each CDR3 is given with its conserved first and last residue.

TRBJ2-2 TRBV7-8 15 CASSHRGGLAGELFF
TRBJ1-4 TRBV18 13 CASRTGAGEKLFF
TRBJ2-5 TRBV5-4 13 CASSSGGQETQYF
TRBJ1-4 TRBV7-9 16 CASSLRIPGGREKLFF
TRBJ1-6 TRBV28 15 CASSLGGPQNSPLHF
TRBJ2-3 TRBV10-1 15 CASSEYPLAPDTQYF
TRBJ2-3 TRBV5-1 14 CASSLGLASDTQYF
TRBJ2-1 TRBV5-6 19 CASSYTGTSAKAGYNEQFF
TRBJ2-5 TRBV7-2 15 CASSPGTGVRGTQYF
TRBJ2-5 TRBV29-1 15 CSVSRGWSQEESQYF
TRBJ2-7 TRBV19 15 CASSKGTGGWYEQYF
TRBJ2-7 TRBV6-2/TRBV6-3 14 CASSYLSENYEQYF
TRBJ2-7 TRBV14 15 CASSPSGRAIYEQYF
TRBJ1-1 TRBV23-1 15 CAAHRPSGMNTEAFF
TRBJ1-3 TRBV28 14 CASSFYDTGNTIYF
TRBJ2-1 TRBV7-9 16 CASSLRTSGGLNEQFF
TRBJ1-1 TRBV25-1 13 CASSVRTNSEAFF
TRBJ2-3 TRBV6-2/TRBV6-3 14 CASSRSSGTDTQYF
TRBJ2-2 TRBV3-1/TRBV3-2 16 CASSQALAGVSGELFF
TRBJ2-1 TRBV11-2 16 CASSPIRDYSYNEQFF
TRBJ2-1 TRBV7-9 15 CASSLSGSINNEQFF
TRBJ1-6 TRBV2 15 CASLMEGPLYSPLHF
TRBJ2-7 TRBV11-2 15 CASSWGAGPSYEQYF
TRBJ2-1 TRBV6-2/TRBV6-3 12 CASSYGGRVQFF
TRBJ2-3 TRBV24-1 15 CATSDLGGASDTQYF
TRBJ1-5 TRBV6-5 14 CASSYGTGIQPQHF
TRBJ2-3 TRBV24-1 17 CATSARTSGRAKDTQYF
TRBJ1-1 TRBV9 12 CASSGLNTEAFF
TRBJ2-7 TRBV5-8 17 CASSLGASGASSYEQYF
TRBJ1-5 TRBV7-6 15 CASSMGTGVRQPQHF
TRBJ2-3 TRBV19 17 CASSIDFWGQGGDTQYF
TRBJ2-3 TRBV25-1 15 CARSASAGGTDTQYF
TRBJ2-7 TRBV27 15 CASSLRTGSSYEQYF
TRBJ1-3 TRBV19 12 CASSILGGTIYF
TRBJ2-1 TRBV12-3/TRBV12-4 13 CASSRDRGNEQFF
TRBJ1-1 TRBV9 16 CASSAWDRSKGTEAFF
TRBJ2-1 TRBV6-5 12 CASTFTTGSQFF
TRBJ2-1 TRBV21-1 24 CASSKEVTPRRTSGRAGNYNEQFF
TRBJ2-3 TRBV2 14 CASTREGGTDTQYF
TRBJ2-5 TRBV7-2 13 CASSTQGPETQYF
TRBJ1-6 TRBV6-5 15 CASSSYRGSHSPLHF
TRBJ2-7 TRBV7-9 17 CASSAGSGGILSYEQYF
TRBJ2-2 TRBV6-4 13 CASSPSDNGELFF
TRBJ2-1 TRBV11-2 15 CASSLKHGVYNEQFF
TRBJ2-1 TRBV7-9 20 CASSKRTSGFSKTFYNEQFF
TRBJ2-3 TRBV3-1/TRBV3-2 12 CASSLRTADWYF
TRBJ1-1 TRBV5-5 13 CASSFTGGTEAFF
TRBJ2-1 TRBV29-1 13 CSVGRTRMNEQFF
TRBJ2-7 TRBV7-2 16 CASSFPTSGASYEQYF
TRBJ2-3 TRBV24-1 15 CATSYSGRGTDTQYF
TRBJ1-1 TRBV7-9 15 CASSRQTGVNTEAFF
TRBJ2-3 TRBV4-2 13 CASSQGRDDTQYF
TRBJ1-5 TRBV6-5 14 CASSHRAGGQPQHF
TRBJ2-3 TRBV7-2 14 CASSPTGGGDTQYF
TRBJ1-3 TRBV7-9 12 CASSPSRVEEIF
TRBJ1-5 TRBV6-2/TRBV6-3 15 CASSYGTPNSQPQHF
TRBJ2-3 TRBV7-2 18 CASSPPLGGEWSTDTQYF
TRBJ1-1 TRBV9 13 CASSVVRDTEAFF
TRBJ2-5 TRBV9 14 CASSGGTGGATQYF
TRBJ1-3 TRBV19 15 CASTSGPASGNTIYF